A single sample is the source of the 22 T cell receptor beta chains below, sequenced in a study of blood T cell repertoires in COVID-19. Data came from immunoSEQ multiplex PCR; TCRdb stores just in-frame clones and leaves some out. The table includes more than 250,000 clones, about 85% detected once. Sequencing was performed on PBMCs or T cells enriched from blood (not recorded which). These receptors were obtained from a woman between 25 and 40 years old who had recovered from COVID-19.

This clone was detected once. This rearrangement joins TRBV30 to TRBJ1-1; D remains ambiguous. The CDR3 covers 13 residues. V dropped 5 bases and J dropped 4 bases, with 14 bases sitting between them. Germline loops: CDR1 GTSNPN, CDR2 SVGIG (reference sequence). The CDR3 sequence is CAWGRSNPTEAFF. As DNA, the CDR3 is TGTGCCTGGGGACGGTCAAATCCCACTGAAGCTTTCTTT.

The chain couples TRBV4-1 to TRBJ2-7; 7 nucleotides line up with TRBD2. Germline V gene data show CDR1 as MGHRA and CDR2 as YSYEKL. This CDR3 has 15 residues. Unmatched junction bases numbered 8, after V lost 3 bases and J lost 3 bases. CDR3 coding DNA: TGCGCCAGCAGCCAGTCCTCCGGGACTAACTACGAGCAGTACTTC. Translation gives CASSQSSGTNYEQYF.

This CDR3 is CASSSAGQGDGTDTQYF. The CDR3 DNA is TGCGCCAGCAGCTCGGCTGGACAGGGTGATGGCACAGATACGCAGTATTTT. The rearrangement uses TRBV5-1 and TRBJ2-3; 8 nucleotides line up with TRBD1. Germline V CDR1 and CDR2: SGHRS, YFSETQ. The ends lost 3 bases at V and 1 base at J; junction bases unmatched: 10. The CDR3 has 17 residues.

The chain links TRBV5-6 to TRBJ2-5; maybe TRBD1 (6 bases). CDR3 size: 16 residues. In germline, CDR1 is SGHDT, CDR2 YYEEEE. The V end was cut by 0 bases, the J end by 5 bases, with 17 bases between. The CDR3, as DNA: TGTGCCAGCAGCTTGGGGCCCCCTAGCAGGGGTGAGACCCAGTACTTC. Protein product: CASSLGPPSRGETQYF.

The V call is TRBV7-9, the J call TRBJ1-2, with unresolved D. Germline V gene data show CDR1 as SEHNR and CDR2 as FQNEAQ (reference sequence). This CDR3 is built from 13 residues. V lost 5 bases and J 2 bases, leaving 9 bases between the germline ends. CDR3 amino acids: CASSPDKNYGYTF. As DNA, the CDR3 is TGTGCCAGCAGCCCAGACAAGAACTATGGCTACACCTTC.

This clone was picked up one time. V and J are TRBV10-3 and TRBJ1-1; D is perhaps TRBD1 (5 bases). The V gene's germline CDR1 is ENHRY and CDR2 SYGVKD. V lost 6 bases to trimming and J lost 1 base, with 18 bases between them. The CDR3 has 16 residues. CDR3 DNA: TGTGCCATCAGCGGCCCAGAAAAAGGGGCGAACACTGAAGCTTTCTTT. As protein: CAISGPEKGANTEAFF.

This clone was detected only once. V and J are TRBV7-2 and TRBJ2-5, with 9 positions matching TRBD2. CDR3 length equals 15 residues. Germline trimming cut 2 bases from V and 4 bases from J; bases unmatched to any gene: 5. Germline loops: CDR1 SGHTA, CDR2 FQGNSA. CDR3 DNA sequence: TGTGCCAGCAGCTTATACGGACTAGCGCCAGAGACCCAGTACTTC. Amino acids: CASSLYGLAPETQYF.

The J gene is TRBJ1-4, the V gene TRBV27; 7 nucleotides align to TRBD1. V was pared by 4 bases and J by 7 bases, with 12 bases of the junction left unmatched. Germline CDR1 and CDR2: MNHEY and SMNVEV (reference sequence). The CDR3 totals 16 residues. As DNA, the CDR3 is TGTGCCAGCAGTTCCCCTTCGACAGGGCGGGGTGAAAAACTGTTTTTT. Its translation: CASSSPSTGRGEKLFF.

This rearrangement joins TRBV5-6 to TRBJ1-2, with D perhaps matching TRBD1 (6 bases). V dropped 0 bases and J dropped 3 bases, with 9 bases sitting between them. This CDR3 has 14 amino acids. Per germline, CDR1 SGHDT and CDR2 YYEEEE. The CDR3 spells CASSLGQADYGYTF. The CDR3 coding sequence is TGTGCCAGCAGCTTGGGACAGGCAGACTATGGCTACACCTTC.

The rearrangement links TRBV27 to TRBJ2-3, with TRBD2 identical over 7 bases. The CDR3 runs to 16 residues. V shed 6 bases and J 2 bases; nucleotides not matched to a gene: 11. Germline lookup yields CDR1 MNHEY and CDR2 SMNVEV (reference sequence). The CDR3 spells CASRQLTGGLTDTQYF. The CDR3 nucleotides are TGTGCCAGCAGGCAGCTGACGGGGGGACTCACAGATACGCAGTATTTT.

V and J are TRBV18 and TRBJ1-4, with D tentatively TRBD1 (6 bases). Germline V lookup: CDR1 KGHSH, CDR2 LQKENI. This CDR3 has 16 residues. Trimming left V 4 bases short and J 6 bases short, with 18 bases between. CDR3 in DNA: TGTGCCAGCTCACTCGACTCCGGGACAATTTATGAAAAACTGTTTTTT. This gives the protein CASSLDSGTIYEKLFF.

This chain links TRBV2 with TRBJ1-4; 7 nucleotides agree with TRBD1. The CDR3 consists of 15 residues. V lost 7 bases, J lost 2 bases, and 7 bases stayed unmatched. Germline V gene data show CDR1 as SNHLY and CDR2 as FYNNEI. This CDR3 is CASKNRGFTNEKLFF. The CDR3 DNA reads as TGTGCCAGCAAGAACAGGGGTTTCACTAATGAAAAACTGTTTTTT.

This chain joins TRBV19 and TRBJ2-5; tentative D call: TRBD1 (6 bases). With 5 bases removed from V and 0 bases from J, the gap between germline ends came to 10 bases. The length of the CDR3 is 14 residues. Germline CDR1 LNHDA, CDR2 SQIVND (reference sequence). As DNA, the CDR3 is TGTGCCAGTAGTCCCGGACAGTACCAAGAGACCCAGTACTTC. It codes for CASSPGQYQETQYF.

V gene TRBV19 combines with J gene TRBJ1-2; D remains unclear. The CDR3 loop spans 12 amino acids. V was clipped by 10 bases and J by 3 bases, with 12 bases between them. Germline assignment: CDR1 LNHDA and CDR2 SQIVND (reference sequence). This CDR3 reads CATKARYYGYTF. CDR3 in DNA: TGTGCCACCAAAGCCAGGTACTATGGCTACACCTTC.

The gene calls are TRBV19 and TRBJ1-5; D remains ambiguous. This CDR3 is built from 15 residues. Germline CDR1 reads LNHDA; CDR2 reads SQIVND (reference sequence). The germline V and J ends were trimmed by 8 bases and 0 bases, with 14 bases remaining between them. The CDR3 nucleotides read TGTGCCAGTGGGTCGCGAGGGCATAGCAATCAGCCCCAGCATTTT. It is translated as CASGSRGHSNQPQHF.

The CDR3 region has the DNA TGTGCCAGCAGCTCAAGCCCCGACAGGCAATCTGGAAACACCATATATTTT. Its protein is CASSSSPDRQSGNTIYF. V gene TRBV7-3 combines with J gene TRBJ1-3, with a tentative D call TRBD1 (6 bases). This CDR3 contains 17 residues. Trimming shortened V by 4 bases and J by 1 base, and 17 bases separated the two germline ends. CDR1 is SGHTA, CDR2 FQGTGA, per germline.

This sequence joins TRBV11-3 and TRBJ1-3; D is ambiguous. V gave up 1 base and J gave up 2 bases, with 6 bases separating them. CDR1 and CDR2 (germline): SGHNT, YENEEA. This CDR3 region has 14 residues. The CDR3 DNA reads TGTGCCAGCAGCTTAGCCGGAGCTGGAAACACCATATATTTT. Its translation: CASSLAGAGNTIYF.

This clone has just a few counts. The chain has TRBV25-1 and TRBJ1-1, with D possibly being TRBD1 (5 bases). V was trimmed by 2 bases and J by 0 bases, leaving 10 bases between them. Germline V lookup: CDR1 MGHDK, CDR2 SYGVNS. There are 15 residues in the CDR3. The CDR3 bases are TGTGCCAGCAGTGAAGGGGCACTGTTGAACACTGAAGCTTTCTTT. It translates to CASSEGALLNTEAFF. The full variable domain, completed using reference TRBV25-1 and TRBJ1-1, is EADIYQTPRYLVIGTGKKITLECSQTMGHDKMYWYQQDPGMELHLIHYSYGVNSTEKGDLSSESTVSRIRTEHFPLTLESARPSHTSQYLCASSEGALLNTEAFFGQGTRLTVV.

V is TRBV5-6 and J is TRBJ1-5; TRBD1 is a possible D gene (5 bases). V was clipped by 3 bases and J by 5 bases, with 12 bases between them. This CDR3 has 14 residues. Germline assignment: CDR1 SGHDT and CDR2 YYEEEE. DNA for the CDR3: TGTGCCAGCAGCTCGCCAGGGTTTGATCAGCCCCAGCATTTT. As protein: CASSSPGFDQPQHF.

Here the CDR3 reads CASSLGGIPPQHF. CDR3 bases: TGTGCCAGCAGCTTAGGGGGCATTCCCCCCCAGCATTTT. The V and J genes are TRBV13 and TRBJ1-5; D not certain. CDR1 PRHDT and CDR2 FYEKMQ come from the germline V gene (reference sequence). The V end was cut by 0 bases, the J end by 10 bases, with 10 bases between. CDR3 length equals 13 residues.

The chain joins TRBV12-3 or TRBV12-4 to TRBJ1-1, with D unclear. Trimming left V 7 bases short and J 8 bases short, with 17 bases between. The CDR3 spans 13 residues. The CDR3 nucleotides read TGTGCCAGCACCACCCTTAGGGAGGGAGAAGCTTTCTTT. Protein sequence: CASTTLREGEAFF.

This clone occurred a few times. J is TRBJ1-2 and V is TRBV30, with 8 nucleotides matching TRBD1. Germline CDR1 and CDR2: GTSNPN and SVGIG (reference sequence). The CDR3 is made up of 14 amino acids. V gave up 3 bases and J gave up 8 bases; unmatched junction bases: 11. The CDR3 region is CAWSPGQGAEGYTF. CDR3 DNA sequence: TGTGCCTGGAGCCCGGGGCAGGGGGCTGAGGGCTACACCTTC.